Listed below are T cell receptor beta chains from one sample, sequenced in a study of cytomegalovirus exposure and HLA in healthy donors. Assay used: immunoSEQ multiplex PCR; TCRdb lists only in-frame clones, some missing. The table includes some 130,000 clones, 70% to 80% detected once. The specimen was PBMCs. The receptors here all came from a man between 45 and 60 years old in good health and CMV-seronegative. The CDR3 runs from the conserved cysteine through the conserved F or W. D genes are given only for firm matches. Only part of the rows carry a size: once, few, many, or a class if the clone is expanded.

v_call,clone_size,d_call,j_call,cdr3_aa,cdr3_nt
TRBV6-1,few,TRBD1,TRBJ2-5,CASSAKHRGLETQYF,TGTGCCAGCAGTGCGAAGCACAGGGGGCTCGAGACCCAGTACTTC
TRBV11-2,-,TRBD2,TRBJ2-1,CASSLGEGNEQFF,TGTGCCAGCAGCTTAGGGGAGGGTAATGAGCAGTTCTTC
TRBV11-2,-,TRBD2,TRBJ2-3,CASSLDSLAGRTDTQYF,TGTGCCAGCAGCTTAGATTCACTAGCGGGTAGAACAGATACGCAGTATTTT
TRBV6-1,once,TRBD2,TRBJ2-6,CASSARTSGDSGANVLTF,TGTGCCAGCAGTGCCCGGACTAGCGGCGACTCTGGGGCCAACGTCCTGACTTTC
TRBV21-1,-,-,TRBJ2-3,CASSKVKTVWRDTQYF,TGTGCCAGCAGCAAAGTTAAGACAGTCTGGAGAGATACGCAGTATTTT
TRBV6-5,few,TRBD1,TRBJ2-7,CASSYRDRVYEQYF,TGTGCCAGCAGTTACAGGGACAGGGTCTACGAGCAGTACTTC
TRBV6-5,-,-,TRBJ1-1,CASSRRAFQGTEAFF,TGTGCCAGCAGCCGCCGCGCTTTCCAGGGAACTGAAGCTTTCTTT
TRBV5-1,-,-,TRBJ2-1,CASSFSSGNFNEQFF,TGCGCCAGCAGCTTTTCAAGCGGTAATTTCAATGAGCAGTTCTTC
TRBV28,-,TRBD2,TRBJ2-1,CASSTPGGRGNEQFF,TGTGCCAGCAGTACCCCGGGCGGGAGAGGGAATGAGCAGTTCTTC
TRBV10-3,few,TRBD1,TRBJ2-1,CAISPRTGGVNEQFF,TGTGCCATCAGTCCCCGGACAGGGGGCGTGAATGAGCAGTTCTTC
TRBV15,few,-,TRBJ1-2,CATSRDNGGYTF,TGTGCCACCAGCAGAGATAACGGGGGCTACACCTTC
TRBV9,-,-,TRBJ2-3,CASSVGSDTQYF,TGTGCCAGCAGCGTAGGTTCGGATACGCAGTATTTT
TRBV5-8,-,-,TRBJ1-5,CASSLVGDSNQPQHF,TGTGCCAGCAGCTTAGTAGGGGACTCCAATCAGCCCCAGCATTTT
TRBV20-1,-,-,TRBJ1-4,CRLGGKLFF,TGCAGGTTAGGCGGGAAACTGTTTTTT
TRBV18,-,TRBD1,TRBJ2-5,CASSLGQGSYQETQYF,TGTGCCAGCTCACTCGGACAGGGTTCGTACCAAGAGACCCAGTACTTC
TRBV7-9,-,-,TRBJ2-1,CASSPTYNEQFF,TGTGCCAGCAGTCCAACCTACAATGAGCAGTTCTTC
TRBV9,-,TRBD2,TRBJ2-5,CASSAFGTRGETQYF,TGTGCCAGCAGCGCCTTTGGGACTAGAGGAGAGACCCAGTACTTC
TRBV6-5,-,TRBD1,TRBJ2-7,CASSYSTGGSYEQYF,TGTGCCAGCAGTTACTCCACAGGGGGCTCCTACGAGCAGTACTTC
TRBV1,-,-,TRBJ2-7,CTSSQDRPSGSQDYEQYF,TGCACCAGCAGCCAAGATCGGCCTAGCGGGAGCCAGGATTACGAGCAGTACTTC
TRBV6-6,-,TRBD1,TRBJ2-3,CASDRQGADTQYF,TGTGCCAGCGATAGACAGGGAGCAGATACGCAGTATTTT
TRBV6-5,-,-,TRBJ1-6,CASSYGPVYNSPLHF,TGTGCCAGCAGTTACGGGCCGGTCTATAATTCACCCCTCCACTTT
TRBV7-9,-,-,TRBJ1-1,CASTQRSAEAFF,TGTGCCAGCACACAAAGGAGCGCTGAAGCTTTCTTT
TRBV29-1,-,TRBD2,TRBJ2-1,CSVTGTSSNNEQFF,TGCAGCGTCACCGGGACTAGCAGTAACAATGAGCAGTTCTTC
TRBV27,once,TRBD2,TRBJ2-1,CASSPTGASGNNEQFF,TGTGCCAGCAGTCCTACCGGGGCTAGCGGGAACAATGAGCAGTTCTTC
TRBV7-2,-,-,TRBJ1-6,CASSYHRDSPLHF,TGTGCCAGCAGCTACCACAGGGATTCACCCCTCCACTTT
TRBV11-2,-,-,TRBJ2-7,CASSLGGLEQYF,TGTGCCAGCAGCTTAGGCGGCCTCGAGCAGTACTTC
TRBV6-5,-,TRBD1,TRBJ1-5,CASSGQGAHQPQHF,TGTGCCAGCAGCGGACAGGGGGCCCATCAGCCCCAGCATTTT
TRBV27,-,-,TRBJ1-1,CASSASKTGNTEAFF,TGTGCCAGCAGTGCCTCAAAGACAGGGAACACTGAAGCTTTCTTT
TRBV10-2,-,TRBD2,TRBJ2-2,CASSVQGLANTGELFF,TGCGCCAGCAGTGTTCAGGGACTAGCGAACACCGGGGAGCTGTTTTTT
TRBV20-1,once,-,TRBJ2-7,CSARAGPEQYF,TGCAGTGCTAGGGCGGGACCCGAGCAGTACTTC
TRBV15,few,-,TRBJ1-3,CATSSQVTDGNTIYF,TGTGCCACCAGCTCTCAAGTGACAGATGGAAACACCATATATTTT
TRBV25-1,-,TRBD2,TRBJ2-1,CASSESGLGDNEQFF,TGTGCCAGCAGTGAATCAGGACTAGGGGACAATGAGCAGTTCTTC
TRBV10-2,few,-,TRBJ2-6,CASSEVGPGANVLTF,TGCGCCAGCAGTGAGGTGGGGCCTGGGGCCAACGTCCTGACTTTC
TRBV19,-,-,TRBJ1-4,CASSPISASGRDEKLFF,TGTGCCAGTAGCCCAATCAGCGCATCGGGGAGGGATGAAAAACTGTTTTTT
TRBV7-8,-,TRBD1,TRBJ2-5,CASSWGQQQETQYF,TGTGCCAGCAGCTGGGGACAGCAGCAAGAGACCCAGTACTTC
TRBV27,-,TRBD2,TRBJ2-1,CASRPQGLAGDNEQFF,TGTGCCAGCAGGCCGCAGGGACTAGCGGGGGACAATGAGCAGTTCTTC
TRBV6-1,-,-,TRBJ1-4,CASKWVATNEKLFF,TGTGCCAGCAAGTGGGTAGCGACTAATGAAAAACTGTTTTTT
TRBV5-1,-,-,TRBJ1-6,CASSLARQNSPLHF,TGCGCCAGCAGCTTGGCTCGACAGAATTCACCCCTCCACTTT
TRBV10-3,-,TRBD1,TRBJ2-6,CAISEQGAGANVLTF,TGTGCCATCAGTGAGCAGGGGGCTGGGGCCAACGTCCTGACTTTC
TRBV9,-,-,TRBJ2-1,CASSVAGLNNEQFF,TGTGCCAGCAGCGTAGCGGGTCTCAACAATGAGCAGTTCTTC
TRBV27,-,-,TRBJ2-6,CASRFSGANVLTF,TGTGCCAGCCGGTTCTCTGGGGCCAACGTCCTGACTTTC
TRBV7-2,-,TRBD2,TRBJ2-7,CASSLVLAGGPLEYEQYF,TGTGCCAGCAGCTTAGTACTAGCGGGAGGGCCGCTTGAATACGAGCAGTACTTC
TRBV19,-,TRBD1,TRBJ2-2,CASSPKGQAGELFF,TGTGCCAGTAGCCCGAAGGGACAGGCCGGGGAGCTGTTTTTT
TRBV5-1,-,TRBD2,TRBJ2-7,CASSSIGTSGRAYEQYF,TGCGCCAGCAGCTCAATTGGGACTAGCGGGAGGGCCTACGAGCAGTACTTC
TRBV27,-,-,TRBJ1-5,CASSPRTGGGQPQHF,TGTGCCAGCAGTCCGAGGACGGGAGGCGGTCAGCCCCAGCATTTT
TRBV2,-,TRBD2,TRBJ2-1,CASSLIAGGPYEQFF,TGTGCCAGCAGTTTAATAGCGGGAGGGCCGTATGAGCAGTTCTTC
TRBV10-2,-,TRBD1,TRBJ2-1,CASSESVRGRNEQFF,TGCGCCAGCAGTGAGTCGGTCAGGGGGCGCAATGAGCAGTTCTTC
TRBV27,once,TRBD2,TRBJ2-7,CASSLAGEGREQYF,TGTGCCAGCAGTTTAGCGGGAGAAGGACGGGAGCAGTACTTC
TRBV5-6,-,-,TRBJ2-2,CASSLMRENTGELFF,TGTGCCAGCAGCTTGATGCGGGAGAACACCGGGGAGCTGTTTTTT
TRBV30,-,TRBD1,TRBJ1-1,CAWSGTGWSEAFF,TGTGCCTGGTCCGGGACAGGGTGGAGTGAAGCTTTCTTT
TRBV9,-,-,TRBJ2-3,CASSVVGRGSTDTQYF,TGTGCCAGCAGCGTAGTTGGCCGAGGGAGCACAGATACGCAGTATTTT
TRBV6-1,-,-,TRBJ1-5,CASSWQGRQPQHF,TGTGCCAGCAGCTGGCAGGGTCGGCAGCCCCAGCATTTT
TRBV5-1,-,TRBD1,TRBJ2-1,CASSQGQGAYNEQFF,TGCGCCAGCAGCCAGGGACAGGGGGCCTACAATGAGCAGTTCTTC
TRBV5-1,-,-,TRBJ2-7,CASSQQGMEDEQYF,TGCGCCAGCAGCCAACAGGGAATGGAGGACGAGCAGTACTTC
TRBV7-9,-,-,TRBJ1-2,CSSSGLVYGYTF,TGTTCCAGCTCAGGGCTAGTCTATGGCTACACCTTC
TRBV28,-,-,TRBJ1-5,CASSLFQGSNQPQHF,TGTGCCAGCAGTTTATTTCAGGGTAGCAATCAGCCCCAGCATTTT
TRBV6-4,-,-,TRBJ1-6,CASSGDNNSPLHF,TGTGCCAGCAGTGGGGACAATAATTCACCCCTCCACTTT